A single sample is the source of the 2 T cell receptor beta chains below, sequenced in a study of blood T cell repertoires in COVID-19. Sequencing was performed with immunoSEQ multiplex PCR; in TCRdb, only in-frame clones are kept and a portion is missing. The data contain about 400,000 clones, 80% to 90% of them singletons. The sample was peripheral blood. These receptors all stem from a man between 40 and 49 years old with acute or convalescent COVID-19.

The chain couples TRBV3-1 (or the pseudogene TRBV3-2) to TRBJ2-7, with 8 bases aligning to TRBD1. This CDR3 is built from 13 residues. The germline gives CDR1 LGHDT, CDR2 YNNKEL (reference sequence). V lost 4 bases and J lost 1; bases outside the gene matches: 0. The CDR3 sequence: CASSRQGSYEQYF. The CDR3 nucleotides read TGTGCCAGCAGCCGACAGGGGTCCTACGAGCAGTACTTC.

The chain uses TRBV6-2 or TRBV6-3 and TRBJ2-1; 9 nucleotides match TRBD2. The CDR3 sequence is 15 residues long. Germline V gene data show CDR1 as MNHEY and CDR2 as SVGEGT. J was trimmed by 4 bases and V by 3 bases; bases with no gene match: 4. CDR3 in amino acids: CASSYLAGGYNEQFF. Here the CDR3 DNA reads TGTGCCAGCAGTTATCTGGCGGGGGGGTACAATGAGCAGTTCTTC.